Sequencing of this T cell receptor (beta chain) was carried out in a study of blood T cells in healthy people across ages. At the level of the study: Template-switching capture recovered about one barcoded beta molecule per two T cells. Findings and limits, study-wide: More naive CD4+ cells and higher diversity marked long-lived donors relative to aged donors.

Per the germline V gene, CDR1 is SGDLS and CDR2 is YYNGEE. The CDR3 has 15 residues. Primers used in a second PCR of roughly 7 to 12 cycles were a sample-barcoded 5' primer and a J-beta primer mix. TCRdb fed the 5' RACE reads into MiXCR, producing one record per CDR3 protein. The sample has over a million distinct CDR3 sequences; roughly 43% are singletons. Aged roughly 6 to 90, donors were systemically healthy Caucasians from Russia. In its sample, this clonotype was seen a few times. Its antigen remains unidentified. Mismatch with germline at one junction end may stem from a read error. The V and J genes are TRBV9 and TRBJ2-7, with 10 bases fitting TRBD1. Sequencing input: blood. The TCR comes from a woman between 18 and 30 years old in good health. CDR3 DNA sequence: TGTGCCTGCAGCGTTTTGGGGACAGGGGTCTACGAGCAGTACTTC. It is translated as CACSVLGTGVYEQYF.